Listed here are 8 T cell receptor beta chains from one sample, sequenced in a study of blood T cell repertoires in COVID-19 (dated by TCRdb to the early 2020s). The library relied on the immunoSEQ multiplex PCR assay. What TCRdb holds here is the immuneACCESS table cut down to in-frame rearrangements. Part of the clones is not present; checked against another copy, under half of the missing clones reflect an unresolved V gene, and the others are unexplained. The sample records under 150,000 clones, approximately 79% of which are singletons. The ten largest clones represent 2% to 3% of the sample. The sequencing sample was made of PBMCs or T cells enriched from blood (not recorded which). These receptors were collected from a man aged 35-49 years with acute COVID-19.

The gene calls are TRBV28 and TRBJ1-4; possible D gene TRBD1, 5 bases. Germline V gene data show CDR1 as MDHEN and CDR2 as SYDVKM. The V and J ends lost 5 bases and 2 bases respectively, with 12 bases between them. This CDR3 contains 15 residues. The chain's CDR3 is CASSLGGTTNEKLFF. In DNA form, the CDR3 reads TGTGCCAGCAGTCTGGGGGGAACTACTAATGAAAAACTGTTTTTT.

The chain employs TRBV6-5 and TRBJ1-2, with 9 nucleotides matching TRBD1. Germline assignment: CDR1 MNHEY and CDR2 SVGAGI. The CDR3 sequence is 13 residues long. Trimming took 7 bases from V and 6 from J; bases not matched to a gene: 6. CDR3 in amino acids: CASMGQGENGYTF. DNA for the CDR3: TGTGCCAGCATGGGACAGGGAGAGAATGGCTACACCTTC.

The chain recombines TRBV9 with TRBJ2-3; TRBD2 is a possible D gene (6 bases). The CDR3 spans 14 residues. CDR1 is SGDLS, CDR2 YYNGEE, per germline. Trimming shortened V by 4 bases and J by 6 bases, and 15 bases separated the two germline ends. CDR3 coding DNA: TGTGCCAGCAGCCTCGGGACTCCGAGGGATACGCAGTATTTT. Protein product: CASSLGTPRDTQYF.

The CDR3: CASSAGTSGSRTDTQYF. CDR3 DNA: TGTGCCAGCAGCGCCGGGACTAGCGGGTCCCGCACAGATACGCAGTATTTT. V gene TRBV9 combines with J gene TRBJ2-3, with TRBD2 matching 12 bases. The CDR3 has 17 amino acids. The germline V gene encodes CDR1 SGDLS and CDR2 YYNGEE. V lost 3 bases and J lost 1; bases outside the gene matches: 6.

V usage is TRBV19 and J usage is TRBJ1-1; 7 nucleotides align to TRBD1. Germline V CDR1 and CDR2: LNHDA, SQIVND (reference sequence). The CDR3 covers 14 residues. The V and J ends lost 3 bases and 5 bases, in that order; junction bases with no gene match: 6. For the CDR3, the DNA is TGTGCCAGTAGTATTGGGGCAGGGGGGACTGAAGCTTTCTTT. Protein sequence: CASSIGAGGTEAFF.

The chain carries TRBV18 and TRBJ1-2, with 9 bases identical to TRBD1. Germline loops: CDR1 KGHSH, CDR2 LQKENI. Trimming at V came to 5 bases and at J to 14 bases, leaving 9 bases not matched to a gene. The CDR3 length is 12 residues. The CDR3 is CASSASSGTGTF. In DNA, the CDR3 is TGTGCCAGCTCAGCGTCCTCCGGGACAGGGACCTTC.

This clone came up once. V is TRBV3-1 (or the pseudogene TRBV3-2) and J is TRBJ2-5, with TRBD2 matching 13 bases. The junction had 4 bases not matched to a gene; V was cut back by 4 bases and J by 2 bases. CDR3 size: 16 residues. Germline assignment: CDR1 LGHDT and CDR2 YNNKEL (reference sequence). The CDR3 DNA is TGTGCCAGCAGCCGCGGACTAGCGGGGGAACAAGAGACCCAGTACTTC. Amino acids: CASSRGLAGEQETQYF.

This chain connects TRBV12-3 or TRBV12-4 to TRBJ2-7; a weak D match, TRBD1 (6 bases). Trimming stripped 6 bases from V and 5 bases from J, with 11 bases between. CDR3 length: 12 amino acids. The CDR3 reads CASSTGINEQYF. CDR3 nucleotide sequence: TGTGCCAGCAGCACAGGGATCAACGAGCAGTACTTC.